This TCR beta chain is drawn from a study of STAT3 mutations in large granular lymphocyte leukemia. The CDR3 runs to 15 residues. The germline CDR1 and CDR2 sequences are MNHEY and SVGAGI. The V and J ends lost 2 bases and 2 bases respectively, with 12 bases between them. The study, taken as a whole, reports: In some patients, a small highly pathogenic clone possibly went undetected. Clonal expansion was inferred from other time points because no sample existed at each clone's first appearance. At least one immunodominant TCR beta clonotype appeared in every T-cell large granular lymphocyte leukemia patient. Treatment regimens differed across patients between samplings.

Each sample's TCRbeta library yielded on average roughly 42,000 productive templates. This table comes from immunoSEQ multiplex PCR, and its TCRdb copy is limited to in-frame clones, with some not included. This repertoire shows about 42,000 clones, approximately 78% found once; its top ten account for approximately 0.39%. Comment on this clone: Its target is unknown.

This chain connects TRBV6-5 to TRBJ1-2; tentative D call: TRBD1 (6 bases). The sample was PBMCs. This clonotype originated in a human donor with T large granular lymphocyte leukemia. Some clones in this sample may be carry-over from other donors' samples. CDR3: CASSYTGTNNYGYTF. The CDR3 DNA reads TGTGCCAGCAGTTACACCGGGACAAACAACTATGGCTACACCTTC.